The 22 T cell receptor beta chains given below trace back to one sample, sequenced in a study of T cell responses to AZD1222 COVID-19 vaccine. Sequencing was performed with immunoSEQ multiplex PCR; in TCRdb, only in-frame clones are kept and a portion is missing. Here the sample spans around 180,000 clones, 90% being singletons. The specimen comprised peripheral blood, sampled on day 0 of AZD1222 vaccination. These TCRs come from an adult in good health.

This clone was observed once. The gene calls are TRBV7-8 and TRBJ1-5; TRBD1 matches 9 bases. Trimming took 1 base from V and 6 from J; bases not matched to a gene: 10. The germline V gene encodes CDR1 SGHVS and CDR2 FQNEAQ. The CDR3 runs to 17 residues. DNA for the CDR3: TGTGCCAGCAGCTTAGGCGACCGGGACAGGGTCAGTCAGCCCCAGCATTTT. As protein: CASSLGDRDRVSQPQHF.

V usage is TRBV7-3 and J usage is TRBJ2-1; the D gene is possibly TRBD1 (6 bases). The V end was cut by 5 bases, the J end by 5 bases, with 16 bases between. CDR1 and CDR2 (germline): SGHTA, FQGTGA. CDR3 length equals 15 residues. The CDR3 bases are TGTGCCAGCAGCCTGACAGGAAAGCCTAACAATGAGCAGTTCTTC. This translates into CASSLTGKPNNEQFF.

The rearrangement joins TRBV5-1 to TRBJ1-1; the D gene is possibly TRBD1 (5 bases). CDR1 is SGHRS and CDR2 is YFSETQ in the germline V gene. With 0 bases removed from V and 8 bases from J, the gap between germline ends came to 11 bases. This CDR3 is built from 13 residues. The CDR3 region is CASSLGMTAEAFF. CDR3 in DNA: TGCGCCAGCAGCTTGGGTATGACAGCCGAAGCTTTCTTT. Supplemented by reference TRBV5-1 and TRBJ1-1, the full variable domain reads KAGVTQTPRYLIKTRGQQVTLSCSPISGHRSVSWYQQTPGQGLQFLFEYFSETQRNKGNFPGRFSGRQFSNSRSEMNVSTLELGDSALYLCASSLGMTAEAFFGQGTRLTVV.

The V call is TRBV29-1, the J call TRBJ2-7, with D unresolved. Germline CDR1 SQVTM, CDR2 ANQGSEA. The V gene lost 1 base and the J gene lost 1 base, with 8 bases spanning the gap. This CDR3 region has 13 residues. In DNA form, the CDR3 reads TGCAGCGTTGAAGGGGTATCGTCCTACGAGCAGTACTTC. Encoded protein: CSVEGVSSYEQYF.

The chain is built from TRBV12-5 and TRBJ1-6, with TRBD1 matching over 10 bases. Looked up from germline, CDR1 is LGHNT and CDR2 is FRNRAP. CDR3 size: 14 residues. V lost 6 bases, J lost 9 bases, and 5 bases stayed unmatched. The CDR3 bases are TGTGCTAGTGGGGGGACAGGGGCGAGTTCACCCCTCCACTTT. Translating gives CASGGTGASSPLHF.

This clone was recorded only once. This chain connects TRBV7-9 to TRBJ2-1, with D possibly matching TRBD2 (5 bases). The germline CDR1 and CDR2 sequences are SEHNR and FQNEAQ (reference sequence). This CDR3 is 11 amino acids long. V was cut by 4 bases and J by 10 bases, with 8 bases left in between. CDR3 in amino acids: CASSSDSEQFF. The CDR3 region has the DNA TGTGCCAGCAGCTCGGACTCGGAGCAGTTCTTC.

There are a few counts of this clone. The rearrangement joins TRBV4-3 to TRBJ1-3, with 7 bases aligning to TRBD1. The CDR3 is 16 amino acids. Unmatched junction bases numbered 3, after V lost 1 base and J lost 0 bases. CDR1 LGHNA and CDR2 YSLEER come from the germline V gene. This chain's CDR3 is CASSQGTGHSGNTIYF. In nucleotides, the CDR3 is TGCGCCAGCAGCCAAGGGACAGGCCACTCTGGAAACACCATATATTTT.

Here the CDR3 DNA reads TGTGCCAGCAGACCCACAGGGGGCTATGGCTACACCTTC. Encoded protein: CASRPTGGYGYTF. The chain combines TRBV6-5 with TRBJ1-2, with 8 bases that match TRBD1. J gave up 4 bases and V 6 bases, and 4 bases lay outside the gene matches. Germline values: CDR1 MNHEY, CDR2 SVGAGI. The CDR3 runs to 13 residues.

V and J are TRBV6-2 or TRBV6-3 and TRBJ1-4; 7 nucleotides line up with TRBD1. This CDR3 contains 14 residues. V dropped 4 bases and J dropped 6; count of bases not matched to a gene: 5. The germline gives CDR1 MNHEY, CDR2 SVGEGT. Here the CDR3 reads CASSSEGAHEKLFF. In DNA form, the CDR3 reads TGTGCCAGCAGTTCGGAGGGGGCCCATGAAAAACTGTTTTTT.

This clone appeared a few times. The chain has TRBV19 and TRBJ1-1; weak D call: TRBD1 (5 bases). Germline CDR1 and CDR2: LNHDA and SQIVND (reference sequence). Deletions cut 7 bases from V and 6 bases from J, with 12 bases between. This CDR3 is 12 amino acids long. The CDR3 bases are TGTGCCAGTATAAAAAGGGACGCTGAAGCTTTCTTT. It codes for CASIKRDAEAFF.

This rearrangement joins TRBV5-4 to TRBJ1-6, with D possibly matching TRBD1 (5 bases). CDR1 is SGHNT and CDR2 is YYREEE in the germline V gene (reference sequence). This CDR3 comprises 15 residues. V was trimmed by 2 bases and J by 10 bases, leaving 16 bases between them. The CDR3 region has the DNA TGTGCCAGCAGCTTTCGGGCCGACGGGGGATCACCCCTCCACTTT. Translation gives CASSFRADGGSPLHF. Complete variable domain (other parts from reference TRBV5-4 and TRBJ1-6): ETGVTQSPTHLIKTRGQQVTLRCSSQSGHNTVSWYQQALGQGPQFIFQYYREEENGRGNFPPRFSGLQFPNYSSELNVNALELDDSALYLCASSFRADGGSPLHFGNGTRLTVT.

This clone was recorded once. The chain recombines TRBV18 with TRBJ2-2; 8 bases align to TRBD1. Trimming removed 8 bases from V and 3 bases from J; junction bases left unmatched: 8. The germline V gene has CDR1 KGHSH and CDR2 LQKENI. The CDR3 has 15 amino acids. CDR3 nucleotides: TGTGCCAGCCCCAGGGGGCGGATGGACACCGGGGAGCTGTTTTTT. The encoded protein is CASPRGRMDTGELFF.

V is TRBV11-1 and J is TRBJ1-1, with D tentatively TRBD1 (6 bases). Trimming removed 2 bases from V and 8 bases from J, with 9 bases in between. The CDR3 contains 12 residues. Germline V gene sequence: CDR1 SGHAT, CDR2 FQDESV (reference sequence). This chain's CDR3 is CASSLNREEAFF. The DNA for the CDR3 is TGTGCCAGCAGCTTAAACAGGGAGGAAGCTTTCTTT.

V usage is TRBV11-3 and J usage is TRBJ1-2, with D possibly TRBD1 on 5 matching bases. The V end was cut by 5 bases, the J end by 6 bases, with 19 bases between. From germline, CDR1 is SGHNT and CDR2 YENEEA. The CDR3 is made up of 15 amino acids. This CDR3 reads CASSPGSGGKDGYTF. The CDR3 DNA reads as TGTGCCAGCAGCCCCGGTTCGGGGGGGAAGGATGGCTACACCTTC.

This clone showed up just once. The V call is TRBV11-3, the J call TRBJ2-1, with 9 bases aligning to TRBD1. V trimming: 4 bases; J trimming: 4 bases; junction bases outside the gene matches: 2. Germline CDR1 and CDR2: SGHNT and YENEEA. The CDR3 is 14 amino acids. The CDR3 DNA is TGTGCCAGCAGCTCGACAGGGGGGTACAATGAGCAGTTCTTC. Translation gives CASSSTGGYNEQFF.

This clone was observed once. The chain combines TRBV10-3 with TRBJ1-1; no definite D call. This CDR3 contains 14 residues. Germline CDR1 is ENHRY and CDR2 is SYGVKD. Trimming took 1 base from V and 1 from J, leaving 7 bases between them. The CDR3 DNA is TGTGCCATCAGTGAGTTCGCGCCGAACACTGAAGCTTTCTTT. The encoded protein is CAISEFAPNTEAFF.

The chain links TRBV14 to TRBJ2-3, with TRBD2 identical over 7 bases. Germline V lookup: CDR1 SGHDN, CDR2 FVKESK. CDR3 length equals 14 residues. Trimming removed 4 bases from V and 13 bases from J; junction bases left unmatched: 14. The CDR3 coding sequence is TGTGCCAGCAGCCGACCGGGACTACCCTACCCCGAGTATTTT. Protein sequence: CASSRPGLPYPEYF.

In DNA form, the CDR3 reads TGTGCCAGCAGCGTAGCCACGTACACTGAAGCTTTCTTT. Amino acid sequence: CASSVATYTEAFF. This rearrangement joins TRBV9 to TRBJ1-1, with no clear D. CDR3 size: 13 residues. Germline V gene sequence: CDR1 SGDLS, CDR2 YYNGEE. The V end lost 0 bases, the J end lost 3 bases, and 6 bases lay between the germline ends.

This chain uses TRBV7-2 with TRBJ2-1; 11 nucleotides match TRBD2. Germline trimming cut 5 bases from V and 8 bases from J; bases unmatched to any gene: 8. This CDR3 spans 15 amino acids. From germline, CDR1 is SGHTA and CDR2 FQGNSA. In nucleotides, the CDR3 is TGTGCCAGCAGCCTATTAGCGGGGGGGCCTGATGAGCAGTTCTTC. Protein product: CASSLLAGGPDEQFF.

The chain links TRBV7-2 to TRBJ1-2; 10 bases match TRBD1. The CDR3 runs to 15 residues. V lost 5 bases and J lost 3; bases outside the gene matches: 6. Germline CDR1 and CDR2: SGHTA and FQGNSA. CDR3 sequence: CASSDGQGGDYGYTF. Written as DNA, the CDR3 is TGTGCCAGCAGCGACGGACAGGGGGGAGACTATGGCTACACCTTC.

The rearrangement joins TRBV4-3 to TRBJ2-7, with 8 nucleotides matching TRBD2. In germline, CDR1 is LGHNA, CDR2 YSLEER. The CDR3 loop spans 16 amino acids. With 1 base clipped from V and 0 bases from J, the junction kept 5 bases outside the gene matches. The CDR3: CASSQGTGTSSYEQYF. DNA for the CDR3: TGCGCCAGCAGCCAAGGAACCGGGACTAGCTCCTACGAGCAGTACTTC.

CDR3 loop: CASSEGNRVRSPLHF. Here the CDR3 DNA reads TGTGCCAGCAGTGAAGGCAACAGAGTGCGGTCACCCCTCCACTTT. This sequence joins TRBV6-1 and TRBJ1-6; D remains unclear. Trimming took 1 base from V and 10 from J, leaving 14 bases between them. Germline CDR1 is MNHNS and CDR2 is SASEGT. This CDR3 region has 15 residues.